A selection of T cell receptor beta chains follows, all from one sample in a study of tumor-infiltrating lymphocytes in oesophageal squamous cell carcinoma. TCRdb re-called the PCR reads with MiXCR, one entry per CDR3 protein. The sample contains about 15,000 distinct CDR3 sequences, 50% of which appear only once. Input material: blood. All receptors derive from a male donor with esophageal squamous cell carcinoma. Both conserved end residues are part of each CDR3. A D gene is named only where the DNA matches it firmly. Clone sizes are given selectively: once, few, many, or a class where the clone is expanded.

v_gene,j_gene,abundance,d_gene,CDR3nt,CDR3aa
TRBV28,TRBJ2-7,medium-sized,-,TGTGCCAGCAACCGCCGGGACGGCGACTACGAGCAGTACTTC,CASNRRDGDYEQYF
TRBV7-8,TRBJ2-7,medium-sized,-,TGTGCCAGCAGCTTAAGAACAGGGTGGGACGAGCAGTACTTC,CASSLRTGWDEQYF
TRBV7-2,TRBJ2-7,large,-,TGTGCCAGCAGCTCGCCCCCCGTATTAAACGAGCAGTACTTC,CASSSPPVLNEQYF
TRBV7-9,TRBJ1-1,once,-,TGTGCCAGCAGCTTAGAGGGGAAGGGTGGAGCTTTCTTT,CASSLEGKGGAFF
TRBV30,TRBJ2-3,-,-,TGTGCCTGGAGTGCTCGTGGGAGATTTTACAATGAGCAGTATTTT,CAWSARGRFYNEQYF
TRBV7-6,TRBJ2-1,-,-,TGTGCCAGCAGCCCGAGGGGGTGGCGGGGGAATAACAATGAGCAGTTCTTC,CASSPRGWRGNNNEQFF
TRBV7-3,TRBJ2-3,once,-,TGTGCCAGCAGCCAGTTTGGGGATACGCAGTATTTT,CASSQFGDTQYF
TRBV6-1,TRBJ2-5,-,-,TGTGCCAGCAGTTATCGTCTTTCAGCGCAAAGTAAAGAGACCCAGTACTTC,CASSYRLSAQSKETQYF
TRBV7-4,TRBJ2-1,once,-,TGTGCCAGCAGGATTTCCAATGAGCAGTTCTTC,CASRISNEQFF
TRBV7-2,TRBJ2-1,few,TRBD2,TGTGCCAGCAGCTTAGCGCCTAGCGGGACTGCCTACAATGAGCAGTTCTTC,CASSLAPSGTAYNEQFF
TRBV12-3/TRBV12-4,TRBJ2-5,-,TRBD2,TGTGCCAGCAGTTTTTGGAGAGCGGGGGTAGAGACCCAGTACTTC,CASSFWRAGVETQYF
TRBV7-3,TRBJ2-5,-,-,TGTGCCAGCAGCCCCGACGGTGGAGAGACCCAGTACTTC,CASSPDGGETQYF
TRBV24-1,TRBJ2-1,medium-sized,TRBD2,TGTGCCACCGGACATAGCGGGACTTCCTACAATGAGCAGTTCTTC,CATGHSGTSYNEQFF
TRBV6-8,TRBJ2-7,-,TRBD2,TGTGCCAGCAGTTACCGCGGGAGGGGCTACGAGCAGTACTTC,CASSYRGRGYEQYF
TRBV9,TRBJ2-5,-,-,TGTGCCAGCAGCATGACACGGAGCGGGGAGACCCAGTACTTC,CASSMTRSGETQYF
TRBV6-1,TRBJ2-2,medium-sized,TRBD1,TGTGCCAGCGGTCTTGGAGGAACAGGGGGCAACACCGGGGAGCTGTTTTTT,CASGLGGTGGNTGELFF
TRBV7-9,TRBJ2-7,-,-,TGTGCCATCAAAATACAGGGCCCTGGGAACGAGCAGTACTTC,CAIKIQGPGNEQYF